This passage covers 8 T cell receptor beta chains from one sample sequenced in a study of T-cell reconstitution after alpha-beta-depleted transplantation in children. Preparing the TCRbeta library involved the use of unique molecular identifiers. From the PCR reads, TCRdb called clonotypes with MiXCR, one entry per CDR3 protein. The sample shows about 640,000 distinct CDR3 sequences, around 16% of them seen only once. Sequenced material: PBMCs from the stem cell graft donor, taken from the stem cell graft. The source is a human donor who donated a stem cell graft to a child with acute myeloid leukemia.

This clonotype was detected many times. The rearrangement joins TRBV15 to TRBJ1-1, with 8 bases matching TRBD1. Trimming at V came to 2 bases and at J to 9 bases, leaving 8 bases not matched to a gene. Germline loops: CDR1 LNHNV, CDR2 YYDKDF (reference sequence). The CDR3 totals 14 residues. CDR3 in DNA: TGTGCCACCAGCAGACTAGACAGGGGTAAACAAGCTTTCTTT. Its protein is CATSRLDRGKQAFF.

The V and J genes are TRBV9 and TRBJ1-1; the D is unclear. Trimming removed 0 bases at V and 0 bases at J, with 6 bases between. Germline V gene data show CDR1 as SGDLS and CDR2 as YYNGEE. The CDR3 consists of 14 residues. The CDR3 region has the DNA TGTGCCAGCAGCGTAGTTGGTATGAACACTGAAGCTTTCTTT. Amino acid sequence: CASSVVGMNTEAFF.

This clonotype was seen more than once but under ten times. The chain uses TRBV7-2 and TRBJ1-5; D gene uncertain. The CDR3 is 15 residues long. Per germline, CDR1 SGHTA and CDR2 FQGNSA. Deletions cut 0 bases from V and 0 bases from J, with 6 bases between. CDR3 sequence: CASSLASHSNQPQHF. For the CDR3, the DNA is TGTGCCAGCAGCTTAGCCAGTCATAGCAATCAGCCCCAGCATTTT.

This clonotype was picked up many times. This rearrangement joins TRBV20-1 to TRBJ2-4, with D perhaps given as TRBD1 or TRBD2 (5 bases each). Deletions cut 4 bases from V and 3 bases from J, with 10 bases between. Germline lookup yields CDR1 DFQATT and CDR2 SNEGSKA (reference sequence). The CDR3 is 13 amino acids. In DNA form, the CDR3 reads TGCAGTGCTACGGGGCCAGTCAAAAACATTCAGTACTTC. Translation: CSATGPVKNIQYF.

This chain connects TRBV7-9 to TRBJ1-1, with D possibly TRBD1 on 5 matching bases. CDR1 and CDR2 (germline): SEHNR, FQNEAQ (reference sequence). The CDR3 is 13 residues long. Trimming removed 6 bases at V and 5 bases at J, with 13 bases between. CDR3 region: CASSPPGPTEAFF. CDR3 DNA sequence: TGTGCCAGCAGTCCGCCGGGACCGACTGAAGCTTTCTTT.

V is TRBV12-3 or TRBV12-4 and J is TRBJ1-1, with a weak D call TRBD1 (5 bases). The CDR3 length is 14 residues. Trimming removed 6 bases from V and 1 base from J, with 12 bases in between. In DNA form, the CDR3 reads TGTGCCAGCAGGCCCCTTAGGGGGAACACTGAAGCTTTCTTT. Encoded protein: CASRPLRGNTEAFF.

This chain connects TRBV6-5 to TRBJ1-4, with a tentative D call TRBD1 (6 bases). This CDR3 is 15 amino acids long. Germline V gene lookup returns CDR1 MNHEY and CDR2 SVGAGI. Trimming took off 10 bases at V and 8 bases at J, with 23 bases between the two ends. The CDR3, as DNA: TGTGCCACCCACCGACCCGGGACAAAGGCGGAAAAACTGTTTTTT. Protein: CATHRPGTKAEKLFF.

V and J are TRBV6-2 or TRBV6-3 and TRBJ2-7; D remains ambiguous. CDR1 MNHEY and CDR2 SVGEGT come from the germline V gene. This CDR3 has 14 amino acids. V lost 7 bases, J lost 2 bases, and 15 bases lay in between. The CDR3 DNA reads TGTGCCAGCAACACACGGACCCCTCCCTACGAGCAGTACTTC. This encodes CASNTRTPPYEQYF.